This T cell receptor beta chain emerged from a study of blood T cell repertoires in COVID-19. Background on the study: Whether acute or convalescent, the COVID-19 samples came from the United States, Italy and Spain. From T cells, B-cell-depleted T cells, or PBMCs came the material, which was cDNA or gDNA.

Authors' analysis steps: Amplification of reference gene primers was used by the study to estimate nucleated cell counts. Profiling relied on immunoSEQ multiplex PCR, and the TCRdb table lists in-frame clones only, not all of them. V and J calls and clone size follow that table, whereas D and trimming were derived from the DNA. The sample carries 220,000 or so clones, more than 75% recorded once. Germline-derived CDR1 and CDR2 are MNHEY and SVGAGI. The CDR3 has 15 amino acids. With 6 bases clipped from V and 5 bases from J, the junction kept 8 bases outside the gene matches. Patients in Seattle were enrolled during active infection, then followed longitudinally.

The chain uses TRBV6-5 and TRBJ1-4; 8 bases align to TRBD1. The sequence came from a woman aged 80 or over with COVID-19, enrolled during active disease. The sequenced sample was peripheral blood. The CDR3 is CASRPPGGHNEKLFF. The DNA for the CDR3 is TGTGCCAGCAGGCCTCCAGGGGGCCACAATGAAAAACTGTTTTTT.